This TCR beta chain was recorded in a study of T cells after posttransplantation cyclophosphamide. Study-level findings and limits: Tissue-infiltrating T cells from skin or gut overlapped little with blood T cells. Recipient CMV seropositivity and CMV reactivation strongly tracked TRB clonality.

Treatment was busulfan-fludarabine conditioning, a marrow graft, and cyclophosphamide on days +3 and +4. Germline lookup yields CDR1 SQVTM and CDR2 ANQGSEA. There are 12 residues in the CDR3. V dropped 8 bases and J dropped 7; count of bases not matched to a gene: 8. This clone rates as medium-sized. Its antigen is not known. Data came from immunoSEQ multiplex PCR; TCRdb stores just in-frame clones and leaves some out. The sample contains 12,000 or so clones, none of them singletons. The V gene is TRBV29-1, the J gene TRBJ1-1, with TRBD1 matching over 9 bases. This TCR came from a female patient in her 40s who received an allogeneic stem cell transplant from a related donor, was CMV-positive, and had acute GVHD only. Part of the T cells may come from the graft donor. Sample: PBMCs, taken after allogeneic stem cell transplant with posttransplant cyclophosphamide. CDR3 protein: CSTTGGGVEAFF. DNA of the CDR3: TGCAGCACGACAGGGGGAGGTGTTGAAGCTTTCTTT.